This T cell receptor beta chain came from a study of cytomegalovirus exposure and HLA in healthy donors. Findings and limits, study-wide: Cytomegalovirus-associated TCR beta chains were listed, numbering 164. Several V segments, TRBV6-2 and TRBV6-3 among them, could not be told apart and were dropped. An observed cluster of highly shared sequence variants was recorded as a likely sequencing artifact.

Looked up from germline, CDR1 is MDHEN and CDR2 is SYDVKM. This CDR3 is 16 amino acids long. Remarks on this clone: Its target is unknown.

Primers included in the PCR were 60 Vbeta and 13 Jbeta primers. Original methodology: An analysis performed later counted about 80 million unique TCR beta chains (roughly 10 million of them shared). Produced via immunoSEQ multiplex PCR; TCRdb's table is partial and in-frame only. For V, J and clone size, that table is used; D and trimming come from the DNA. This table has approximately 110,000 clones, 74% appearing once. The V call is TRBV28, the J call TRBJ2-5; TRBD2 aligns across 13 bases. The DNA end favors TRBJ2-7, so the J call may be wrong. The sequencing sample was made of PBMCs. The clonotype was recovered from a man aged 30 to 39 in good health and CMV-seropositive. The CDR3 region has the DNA TGTGCCAGCAGAATATTCCGGACTAGCGGGGGCTACGAGCAGTACTTC. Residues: CASRIFRTSGGYEQYF.